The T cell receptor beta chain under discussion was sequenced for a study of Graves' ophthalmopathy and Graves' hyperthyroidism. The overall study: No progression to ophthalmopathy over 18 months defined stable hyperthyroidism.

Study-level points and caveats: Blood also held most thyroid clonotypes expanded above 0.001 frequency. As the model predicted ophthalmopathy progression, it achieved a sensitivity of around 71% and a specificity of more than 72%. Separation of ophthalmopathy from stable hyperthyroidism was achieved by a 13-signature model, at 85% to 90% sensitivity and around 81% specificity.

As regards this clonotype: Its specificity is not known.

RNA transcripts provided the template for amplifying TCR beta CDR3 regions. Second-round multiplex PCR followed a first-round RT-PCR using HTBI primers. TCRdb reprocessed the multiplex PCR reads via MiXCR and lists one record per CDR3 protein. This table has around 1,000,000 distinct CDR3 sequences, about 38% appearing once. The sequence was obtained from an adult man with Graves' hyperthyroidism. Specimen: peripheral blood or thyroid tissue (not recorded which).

CDR3 loop: CASSEGLADTEAFF. DNA for the CDR3: TGTGCCAGCAGCGAGGGATTAGCGGACACTGAAGCTTTCTTT. The V gene is TRBV9, the J gene TRBJ1-1, with D uncertain. Germline V gene lookup returns CDR1 SGDLS and CDR2 YYNGEE. V was shortened by 3 bases and J by 3 bases, with 12 bases between the two germline ends. The CDR3 contains 14 residues.